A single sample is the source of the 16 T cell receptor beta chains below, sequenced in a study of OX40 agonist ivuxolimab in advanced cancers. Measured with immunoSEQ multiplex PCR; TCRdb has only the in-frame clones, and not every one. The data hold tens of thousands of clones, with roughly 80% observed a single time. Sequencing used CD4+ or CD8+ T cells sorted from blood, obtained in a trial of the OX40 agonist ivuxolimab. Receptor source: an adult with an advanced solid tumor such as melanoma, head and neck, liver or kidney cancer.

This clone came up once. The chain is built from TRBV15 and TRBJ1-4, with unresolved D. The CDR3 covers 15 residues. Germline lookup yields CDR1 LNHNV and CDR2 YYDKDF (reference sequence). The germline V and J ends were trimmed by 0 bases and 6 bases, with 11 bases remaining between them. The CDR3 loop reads CATSRDIGWDEKLFF. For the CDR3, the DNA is TGTGCCACCAGCAGAGATATAGGGTGGGATGAAAAACTGTTTTTT.

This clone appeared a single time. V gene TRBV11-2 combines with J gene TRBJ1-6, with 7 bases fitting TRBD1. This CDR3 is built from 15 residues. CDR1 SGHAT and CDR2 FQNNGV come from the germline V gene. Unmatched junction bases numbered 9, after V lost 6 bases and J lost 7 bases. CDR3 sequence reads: CASSSKTGTNSPLHF. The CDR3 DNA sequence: TGTGCCAGCAGTTCTAAGACAGGGACAAATTCACCCCTCCACTTT.

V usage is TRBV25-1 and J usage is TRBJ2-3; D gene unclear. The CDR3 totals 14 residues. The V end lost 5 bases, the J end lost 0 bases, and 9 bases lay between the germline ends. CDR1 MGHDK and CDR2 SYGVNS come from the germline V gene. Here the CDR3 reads CASSLSRSTDTQYF. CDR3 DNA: TGTGCCAGCAGTTTGTCTAGAAGCACAGATACGCAGTATTTT. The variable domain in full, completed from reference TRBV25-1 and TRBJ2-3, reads EADIYQTPRYLVIGTGKKITLECSQTMGHDKMYWYQQDPGMELHLIHYSYGVNSTEKGDLSSESTVSRIRTEHFPLTLESARPSHTSQYLCASSLSRSTDTQYFGPGTRLTVL.

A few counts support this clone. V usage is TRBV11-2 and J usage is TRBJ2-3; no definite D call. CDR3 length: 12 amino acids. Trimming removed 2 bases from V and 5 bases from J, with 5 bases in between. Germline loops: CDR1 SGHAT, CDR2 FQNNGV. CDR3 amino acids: CASSLLRDTQYF. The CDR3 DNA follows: TGTGCCAGCAGCTTATTGAGAGATACGCAGTATTTT.

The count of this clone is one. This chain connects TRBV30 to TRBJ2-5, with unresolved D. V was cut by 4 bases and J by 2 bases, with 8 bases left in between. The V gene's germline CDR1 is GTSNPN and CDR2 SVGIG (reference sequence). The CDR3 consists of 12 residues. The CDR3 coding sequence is TGTGCCTGGAAGAATCGGCAAGAGACCCAGTACTTC. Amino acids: CAWKNRQETQYF.

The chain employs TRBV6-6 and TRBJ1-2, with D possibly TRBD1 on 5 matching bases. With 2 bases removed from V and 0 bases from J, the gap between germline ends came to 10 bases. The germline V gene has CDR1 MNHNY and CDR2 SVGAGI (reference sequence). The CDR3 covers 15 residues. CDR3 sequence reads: CASSYGGRTNYGYTF. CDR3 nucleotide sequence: TGTGCCAGCAGTTACGGGGGGAGGACTAACTATGGCTACACCTTC.

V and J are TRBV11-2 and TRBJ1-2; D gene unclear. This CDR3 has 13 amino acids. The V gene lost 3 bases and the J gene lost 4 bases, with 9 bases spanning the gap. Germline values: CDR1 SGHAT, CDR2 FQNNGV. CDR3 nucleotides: TGTGCCAGCAGCTTCGACGGAACCTATGGCTACACCTTC. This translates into CASSFDGTYGYTF. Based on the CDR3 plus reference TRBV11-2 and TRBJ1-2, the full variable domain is EAGVAQSPRYKIIEKRQSVAFWCNPISGHATLYWYQQILGQGPKLLIQFQNNGVVDDSQLPKDRFSAERLKGVDSTLKIQPAKLEDSAVYLCASSFDGTYGYTFGSGTRLTVV.

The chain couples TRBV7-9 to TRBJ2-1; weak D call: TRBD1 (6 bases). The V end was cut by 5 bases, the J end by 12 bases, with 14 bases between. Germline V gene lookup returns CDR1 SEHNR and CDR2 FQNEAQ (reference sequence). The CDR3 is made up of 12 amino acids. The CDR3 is CASSPQDSGQFF. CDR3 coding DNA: TGTGCCAGCAGCCCACAGGACAGCGGGCAGTTCTTC. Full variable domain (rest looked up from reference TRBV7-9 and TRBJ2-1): DTGVSQNPRHKITKRGQNVTFRCDPISEHNRLYWYRQTLGQGPEFLTYFQNEAQLEKSRLLSDRFSAERPKGSFSTLEIQRTEQGDSAMYLCASSPQDSGQFFGPGTRLTVL.

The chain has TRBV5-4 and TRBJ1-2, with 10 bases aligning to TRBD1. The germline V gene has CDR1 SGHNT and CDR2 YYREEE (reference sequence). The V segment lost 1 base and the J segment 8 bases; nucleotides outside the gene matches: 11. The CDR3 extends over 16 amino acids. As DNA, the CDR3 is TGTGCCAGCAGCTTGCTCGAGACAGGGGGCTCAAGGGGCTACACCTTC. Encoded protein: CASSLLETGGSRGYTF. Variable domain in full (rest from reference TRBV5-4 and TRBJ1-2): ETGVTQSPTHLIKTRGQQVTLRCSSQSGHNTVSWYQQALGQGPQFIFQYYREEENGRGNFPPRFSGLQFPNYSSELNVNALELDDSALYLCASSLLETGGSRGYTFGSGTRLTVV.

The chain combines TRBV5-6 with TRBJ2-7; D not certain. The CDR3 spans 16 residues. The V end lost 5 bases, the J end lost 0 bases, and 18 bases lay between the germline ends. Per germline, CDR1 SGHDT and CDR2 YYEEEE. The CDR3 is CASRNHGTATSYEQYF. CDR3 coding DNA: TGTGCCAGCAGGAACCATGGTACAGCTACCTCCTACGAGCAGTACTTC.

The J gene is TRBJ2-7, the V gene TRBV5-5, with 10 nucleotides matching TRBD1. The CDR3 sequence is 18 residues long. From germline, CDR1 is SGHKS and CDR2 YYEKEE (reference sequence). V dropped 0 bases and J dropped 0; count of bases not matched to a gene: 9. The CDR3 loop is CASSLAHVGQGPSYEQYF. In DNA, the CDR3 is TGTGCCAGCAGCTTGGCCCACGTGGGACAGGGGCCCTCCTACGAGCAGTACTTC.

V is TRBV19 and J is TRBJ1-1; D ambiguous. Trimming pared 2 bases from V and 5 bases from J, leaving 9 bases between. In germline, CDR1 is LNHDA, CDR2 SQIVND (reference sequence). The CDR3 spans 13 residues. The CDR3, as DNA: TGTGCCAGTAGTATACCGCGGGAAACTGAAGCTTTCTTT. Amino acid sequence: CASSIPRETEAFF.

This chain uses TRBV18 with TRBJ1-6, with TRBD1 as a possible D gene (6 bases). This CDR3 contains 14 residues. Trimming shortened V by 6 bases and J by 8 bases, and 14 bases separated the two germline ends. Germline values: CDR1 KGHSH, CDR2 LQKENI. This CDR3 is CASSLGRQDSPLHF. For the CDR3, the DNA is TGTGCCAGCTCCCTGGGTAGACAGGATTCACCCCTCCACTTT.

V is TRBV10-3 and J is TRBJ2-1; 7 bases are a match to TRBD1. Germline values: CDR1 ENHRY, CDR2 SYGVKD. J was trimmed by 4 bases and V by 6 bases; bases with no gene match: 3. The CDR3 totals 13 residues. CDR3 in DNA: TGTGCCATCAGCGGGACAGAGTACAATGAGCAGTTCTTC. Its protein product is CAISGTEYNEQFF.

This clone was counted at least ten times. The CDR3 nucleotides are TGTGCCAGCAGCTTCGAGGGAAAAGGTGGCTACACCTTC. Amino acid sequence: CASSFEGKGGYTF. The chain carries TRBV7-9 and TRBJ1-2; D is unclear. The CDR3 length is 13 residues. In germline, CDR1 is SEHNR, CDR2 FQNEAQ (reference sequence). V was clipped by 3 bases and J by 7 bases, with 12 bases between them.

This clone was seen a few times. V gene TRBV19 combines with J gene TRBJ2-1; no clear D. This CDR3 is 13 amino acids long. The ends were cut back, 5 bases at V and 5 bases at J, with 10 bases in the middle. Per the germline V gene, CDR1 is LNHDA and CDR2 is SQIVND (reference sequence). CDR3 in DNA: TGTGCCAGTAGTGCCGGGTCCCACAATGAGCAGTTCTTC. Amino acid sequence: CASSAGSHNEQFF.